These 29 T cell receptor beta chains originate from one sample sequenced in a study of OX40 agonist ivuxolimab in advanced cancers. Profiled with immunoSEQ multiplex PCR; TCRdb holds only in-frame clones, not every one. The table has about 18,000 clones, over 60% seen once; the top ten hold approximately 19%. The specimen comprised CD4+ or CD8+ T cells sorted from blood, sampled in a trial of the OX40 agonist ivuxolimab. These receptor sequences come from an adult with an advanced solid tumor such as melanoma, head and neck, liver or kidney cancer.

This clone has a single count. This CDR3 reads CASSYGVYVLTF. The CDR3 DNA follows: TGTGCCAGCAGTTACGGTGTGTACGTCCTGACTTTC. The chain carries TRBV6-5 and TRBJ2-6, with D unresolved. Germline V gene sequence: CDR1 MNHEY, CDR2 SVGAGI. The V end lost 2 bases, the J end lost 11 bases, and 7 bases lay between the germline ends. The CDR3 has 12 residues.

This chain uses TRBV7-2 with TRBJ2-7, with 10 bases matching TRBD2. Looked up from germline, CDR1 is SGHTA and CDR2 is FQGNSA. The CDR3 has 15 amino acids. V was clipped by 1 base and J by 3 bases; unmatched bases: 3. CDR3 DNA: TGTGCCAGCAGCTTAGTGTCTAGCGGGAGCTACGAGCAGTACTTC. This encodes CASSLVSSGSYEQYF. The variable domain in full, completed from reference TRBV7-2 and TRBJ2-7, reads GAGVSQSPSNKVTEKGKDVELRCDPISGHTALYWYRQSLGQGLEFLIYFQGNSAPDKSGLPSDRFSAERTGGSVSTLTIQRTQQEDSAVYLCASSLVSSGSYEQYFGPGTRLTVT.

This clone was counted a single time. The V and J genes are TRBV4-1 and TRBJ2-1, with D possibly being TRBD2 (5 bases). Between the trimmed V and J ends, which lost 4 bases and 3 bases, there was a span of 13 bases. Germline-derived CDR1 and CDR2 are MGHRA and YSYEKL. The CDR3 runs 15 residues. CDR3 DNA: TGCGCCAGCAGCCTCAGCGGAAACCTCTACAATGAGCAGTTCTTC. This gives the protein CASSLSGNLYNEQFF.

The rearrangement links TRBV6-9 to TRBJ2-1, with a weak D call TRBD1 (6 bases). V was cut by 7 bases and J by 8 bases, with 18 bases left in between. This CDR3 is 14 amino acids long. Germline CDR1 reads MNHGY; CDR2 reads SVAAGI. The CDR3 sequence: CASTNVQGRDEQFF. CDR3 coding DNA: TGTGCCAGCACTAACGTACAGGGCCGGGATGAGCAGTTCTTC.

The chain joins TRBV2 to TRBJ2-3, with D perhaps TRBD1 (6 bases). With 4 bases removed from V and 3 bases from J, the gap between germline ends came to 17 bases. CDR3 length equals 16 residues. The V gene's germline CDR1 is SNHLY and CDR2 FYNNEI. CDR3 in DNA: TGTGCCAGCAGTGTTATAGGGGGAGAGACGACAGATACGCAGTATTTT. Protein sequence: CASSVIGGETTDTQYF.

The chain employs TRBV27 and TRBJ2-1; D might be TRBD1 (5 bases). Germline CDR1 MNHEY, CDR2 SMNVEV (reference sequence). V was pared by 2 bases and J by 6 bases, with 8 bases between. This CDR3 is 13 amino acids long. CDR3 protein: CASSLRGGNEQFF. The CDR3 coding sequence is TGTGCCAGCAGTTTAAGGGGTGGCAATGAGCAGTTCTTC.

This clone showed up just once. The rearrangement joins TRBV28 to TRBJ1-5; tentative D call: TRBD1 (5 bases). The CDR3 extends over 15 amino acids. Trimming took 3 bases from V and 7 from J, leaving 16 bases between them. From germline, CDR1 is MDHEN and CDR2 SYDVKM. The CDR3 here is CASSFGRDPLQPQHF. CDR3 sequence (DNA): TGTGCCAGCAGTTTTGGAAGGGACCCTCTCCAGCCCCAGCATTTT.

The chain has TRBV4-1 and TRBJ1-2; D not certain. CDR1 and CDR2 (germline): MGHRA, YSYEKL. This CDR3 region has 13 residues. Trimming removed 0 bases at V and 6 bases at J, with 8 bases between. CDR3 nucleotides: TGCGCCAGCAGCCAAGATTTAAGCGATGGCTACACCTTC. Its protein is CASSQDLSDGYTF.

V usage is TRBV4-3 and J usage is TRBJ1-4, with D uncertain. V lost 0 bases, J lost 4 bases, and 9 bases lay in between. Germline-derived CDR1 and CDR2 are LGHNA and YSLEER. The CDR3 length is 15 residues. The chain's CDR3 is CASSQDQSRNEKLFF. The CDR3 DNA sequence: TGCGCCAGCAGCCAAGATCAAAGTCGTAATGAAAAACTGTTTTTT.

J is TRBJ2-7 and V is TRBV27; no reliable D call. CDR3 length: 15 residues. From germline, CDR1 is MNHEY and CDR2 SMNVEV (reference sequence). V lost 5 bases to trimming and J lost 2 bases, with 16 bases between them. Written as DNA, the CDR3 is TGTGCCAGCAGTACCTCCGCTAATCCCACCTACGAGCAGTACTTC. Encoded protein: CASSTSANPTYEQYF.

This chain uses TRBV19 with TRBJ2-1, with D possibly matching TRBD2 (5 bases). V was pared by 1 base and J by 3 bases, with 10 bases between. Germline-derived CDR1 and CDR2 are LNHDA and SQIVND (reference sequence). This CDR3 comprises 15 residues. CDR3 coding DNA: TGTGCCAGTAGTATAGTCAGCGGATACTACAATGAGCAGTTCTTC. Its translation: CASSIVSGYYNEQFF.

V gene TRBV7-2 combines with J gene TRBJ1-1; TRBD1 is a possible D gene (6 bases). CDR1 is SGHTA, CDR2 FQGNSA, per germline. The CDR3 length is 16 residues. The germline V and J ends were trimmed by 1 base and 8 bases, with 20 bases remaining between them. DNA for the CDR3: TGTGCCAGCAGCTTAGAGTCAGGGTTCACGGGGGCGGAAGCTTTCTTT. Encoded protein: CASSLESGFTGAEAFF.

CDR3 amino acids: CAWSVRGQYNEQFF. The DNA of the CDR3 is TGTGCCTGGAGTGTACGGGGACAGTACAATGAGCAGTTCTTC. The rearrangement links TRBV30 to TRBJ2-1, with 7 bases identical to TRBD1. CDR3 length equals 14 residues. With 0 bases clipped from V and 4 bases from J, the junction kept 3 bases outside the gene matches. Germline assignment: CDR1 GTSNPN and CDR2 SVGIG (reference sequence).

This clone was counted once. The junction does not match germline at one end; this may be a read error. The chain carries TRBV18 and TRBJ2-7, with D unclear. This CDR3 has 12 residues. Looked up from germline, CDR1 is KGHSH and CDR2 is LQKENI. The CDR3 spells CASPPAGYEQYF. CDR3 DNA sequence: TGTGCCAGCCCACCGGCCGGCTACGAGCAGTACTTC.

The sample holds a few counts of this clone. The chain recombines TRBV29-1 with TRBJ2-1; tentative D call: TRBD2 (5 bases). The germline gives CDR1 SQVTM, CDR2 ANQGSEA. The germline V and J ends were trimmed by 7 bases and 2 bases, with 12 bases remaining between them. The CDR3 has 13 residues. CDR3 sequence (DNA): TGCAGCGGCCTAGCTTTTGCCTACAATGAGCAGTTCTTC. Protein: CSGLAFAYNEQFF.

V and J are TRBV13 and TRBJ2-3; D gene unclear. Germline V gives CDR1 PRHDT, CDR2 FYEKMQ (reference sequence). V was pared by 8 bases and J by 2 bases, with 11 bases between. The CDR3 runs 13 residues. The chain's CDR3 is CASGPTNTDTQYF. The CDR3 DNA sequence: TGTGCCAGCGGACCAACGAACACAGATACGCAGTATTTT.

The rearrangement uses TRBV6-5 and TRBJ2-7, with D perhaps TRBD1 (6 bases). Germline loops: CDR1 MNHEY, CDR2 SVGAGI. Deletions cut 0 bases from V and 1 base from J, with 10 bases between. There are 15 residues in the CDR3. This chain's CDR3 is CASSYSGAESYEQYF. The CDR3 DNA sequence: TGTGCCAGCAGTTACTCGGGGGCGGAATCCTACGAGCAGTACTTC.

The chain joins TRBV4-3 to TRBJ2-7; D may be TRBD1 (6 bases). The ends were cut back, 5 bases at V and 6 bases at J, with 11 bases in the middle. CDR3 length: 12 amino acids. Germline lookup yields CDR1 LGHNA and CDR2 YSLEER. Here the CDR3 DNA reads TGCGCCAGCAGCGTCAGGGGTGGCGAGCAGTACTTC. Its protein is CASSVRGGEQYF.

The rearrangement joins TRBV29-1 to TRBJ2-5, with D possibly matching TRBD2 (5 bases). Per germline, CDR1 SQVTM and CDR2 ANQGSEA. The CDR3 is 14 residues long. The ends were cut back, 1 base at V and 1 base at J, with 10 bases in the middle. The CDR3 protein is CSVEVRGGQETQYF. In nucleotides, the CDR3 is TGCAGCGTTGAAGTTCGGGGTGGCCAAGAGACCCAGTACTTC.

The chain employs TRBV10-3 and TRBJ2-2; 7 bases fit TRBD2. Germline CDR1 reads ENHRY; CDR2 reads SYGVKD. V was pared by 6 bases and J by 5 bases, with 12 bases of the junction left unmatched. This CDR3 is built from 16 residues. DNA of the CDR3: TGTGCCATCAGCGAGCTAGCGGAGGGGAGGACCGGGGAGCTGTTTTTT. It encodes CAISELAEGRTGELFF.

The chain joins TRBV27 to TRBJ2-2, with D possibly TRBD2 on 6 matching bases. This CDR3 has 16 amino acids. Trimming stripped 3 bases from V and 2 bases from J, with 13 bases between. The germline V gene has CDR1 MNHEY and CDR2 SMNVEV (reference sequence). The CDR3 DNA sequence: TGTGCCAGCAGTTTCGACCGGGACTCAAACACCGGGGAGCTGTTTTTT. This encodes CASSFDRDSNTGELFF.

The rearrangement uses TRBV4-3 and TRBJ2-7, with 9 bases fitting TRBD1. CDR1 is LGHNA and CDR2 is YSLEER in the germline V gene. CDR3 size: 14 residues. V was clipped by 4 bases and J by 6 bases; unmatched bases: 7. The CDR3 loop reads CASSLGTGTLEQYF. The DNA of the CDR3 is TGCGCCAGCAGCCTTGGGACAGGGACCCTCGAGCAGTACTTC.

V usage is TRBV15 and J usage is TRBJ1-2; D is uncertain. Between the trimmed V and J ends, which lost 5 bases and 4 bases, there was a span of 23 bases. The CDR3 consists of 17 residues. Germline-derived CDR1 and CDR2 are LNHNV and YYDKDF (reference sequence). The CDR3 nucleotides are TGTGCCACCAGCCGTAATGTAGGGTGTGGAAAGACCTATGGCTACACCTTC. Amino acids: CATSRNVGCGKTYGYTF.

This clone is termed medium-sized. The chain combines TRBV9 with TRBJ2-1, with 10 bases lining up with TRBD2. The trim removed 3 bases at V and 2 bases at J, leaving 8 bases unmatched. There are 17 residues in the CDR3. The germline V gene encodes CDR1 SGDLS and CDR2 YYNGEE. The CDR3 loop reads CASSDQREGPPYNEQFF. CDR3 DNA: TGTGCCAGCAGCGACCAGCGGGAGGGCCCTCCCTACAATGAGCAGTTCTTC. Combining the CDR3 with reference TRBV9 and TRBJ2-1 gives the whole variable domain DSGVTQTPKHLITATGQRVTLRCSPRSGDLSVYWYQQSLDQGLQFLIQYYNGEERAKGNILERFSAQQFPDLHSELNLSSLELGDSALYFCASSDQREGPPYNEQFFGPGTRLTVL.

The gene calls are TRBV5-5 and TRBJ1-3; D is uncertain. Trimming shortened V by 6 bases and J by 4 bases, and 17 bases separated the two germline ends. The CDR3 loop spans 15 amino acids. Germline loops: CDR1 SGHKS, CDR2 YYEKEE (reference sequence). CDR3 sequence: CASTFLEGSGNTIYF. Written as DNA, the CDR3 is TGTGCCAGCACCTTCCTGGAAGGGTCCGGAAACACCATATATTTT.

The CDR3 DNA is TGTGCCAGCAGCTTGGAAGGGGGCGGCCCGACTGAAGCTTTCTTT. This codes for CASSLEGGGPTEAFF. V usage is TRBV5-8 and J usage is TRBJ1-1; TRBD1 aligns across 7 bases. V was clipped by 0 bases and J by 5 bases; unmatched bases: 7. The CDR3 length is 15 residues. Germline CDR1 is SGHTS and CDR2 is YDEGEE.

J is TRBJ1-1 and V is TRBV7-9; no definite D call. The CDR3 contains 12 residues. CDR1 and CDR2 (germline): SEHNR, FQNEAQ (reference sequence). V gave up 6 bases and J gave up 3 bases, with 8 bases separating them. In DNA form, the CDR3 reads TGTGCCAGCAGACGGTACGACACTGAAGCTTTCTTT. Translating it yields CASRRYDTEAFF. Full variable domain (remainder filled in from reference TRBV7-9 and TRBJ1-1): DTGVSQNPRHKITKRGQNVTFRCDPISEHNRLYWYRQTLGQGPEFLTYFQNEAQLEKSRLLSDRFSAERPKGSFSTLEIQRTEQGDSAMYLCASRRYDTEAFFGQGTRLTVV.

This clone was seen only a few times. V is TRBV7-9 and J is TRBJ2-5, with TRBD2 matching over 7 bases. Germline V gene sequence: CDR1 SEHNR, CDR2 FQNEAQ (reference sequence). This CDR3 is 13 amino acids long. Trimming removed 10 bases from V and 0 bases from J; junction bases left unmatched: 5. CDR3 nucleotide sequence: TGTGCCATACTCCGGGAGGACCAAGAGACCCAGTACTTC. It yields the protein CAILREDQETQYF.

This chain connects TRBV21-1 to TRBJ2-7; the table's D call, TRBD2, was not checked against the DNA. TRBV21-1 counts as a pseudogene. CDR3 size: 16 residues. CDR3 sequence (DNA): TGTGCCAGCCCCACGGTGGTAGCTAATAACTCCTACGAGCAGTACTTC. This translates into CASPTVVANNSYEQYF.